These 16 T cell receptor beta chains were all obtained from the same sample, sequenced in a study of tumor-infiltrating lymphocytes in localized non-small cell lung cancer. Profiled with immunoSEQ multiplex PCR; TCRdb holds only in-frame clones, not every one. The repertoire holds just under 30,000 clones, with 70% to 90% as singletons. Material for sequencing was lung tumor tissue. These receptors originate from a human donor with non-small cell lung cancer.

J is TRBJ2-7 and V is TRBV7-8; D unresolved. V dropped 5 bases and J dropped 2 bases, with 7 bases sitting between them. Germline CDR1 is SGHVS and CDR2 is FQNEAQ. The CDR3 is made up of 12 amino acids. The CDR3 spells CASSKAAYEQYF. The CDR3 DNA follows: TGTGCCAGCAGCAAGGCGGCCTACGAGCAGTACTTC.

The rearrangement uses TRBV6-4 and TRBJ2-2; D ambiguous. The germline CDR1 and CDR2 sequences are MRHNA and SNTAGT. The CDR3 has 13 residues. The ends were cut back, 5 bases at V and 3 bases at J, with 7 bases in the middle. This chain's CDR3 is CASSSQDTGELFF. The CDR3 coding sequence is TGTGCCAGCAGTTCGCAGGACACCGGGGAGCTGTTTTTT.

V is TRBV2 and J is TRBJ1-6; TRBD1 might be the D (6 bases). The CDR3 sequence is 15 residues long. V lost 6 bases, J lost 7 bases, and 16 bases lay in between. Germline CDR1 is SNHLY and CDR2 is FYNNEI. The CDR3 is CASRARGSTNSPLHF. DNA of the CDR3: TGTGCCAGCAGGGCCAGGGGAAGCACAAATTCACCCCTCCACTTT.

This rearrangement joins TRBV4-3 to TRBJ2-3; a weak D match, TRBD1 (5 bases). The CDR3 consists of 13 residues. The V gene lost 4 bases and the J gene lost 3 bases, with 8 bases spanning the gap. Germline V gives CDR1 LGHNA, CDR2 YSLEER. DNA for the CDR3: TGCGCCAGCAGCCCAGGGCATACAGATACGCAGTATTTT. It codes for CASSPGHTDTQYF.

The chain has TRBV5-8 and TRBJ2-1, with D possibly being TRBD1 (6 bases). This CDR3 is 16 amino acids long. Germline V lookup: CDR1 SGHTS, CDR2 YDEGEE. The V end was cut by 4 bases, the J end by 2 bases, with 16 bases between. The CDR3 bases are TGTGCCAGCAGCCCTGGGAGTCCAGGGGCCTACAATGAGCAGTTCTTC. Amino acids: CASSPGSPGAYNEQFF.

This rearrangement joins TRBV6-5 to TRBJ2-7; D not resolved. Deletions cut 7 bases from V and 0 bases from J, with 13 bases between. The CDR3 runs to 14 residues. Germline V gives CDR1 MNHEY, CDR2 SVGAGI. The CDR3 here is CASKVGTISYEQYF. CDR3 bases: TGTGCCAGCAAAGTTGGCACCATCTCCTACGAGCAGTACTTC.

The CDR3 coding sequence is TGTGCCAGCAGCCCGGACAGGGGGGGCTATGGCTACACCTTC. Its translation: CASSPDRGGYGYTF. The chain couples TRBV7-2 to TRBJ1-2, with 10 nucleotides matching TRBD1. V was clipped by 5 bases and J by 4 bases; unmatched bases: 4. Germline CDR1 is SGHTA and CDR2 is FQGNSA. This CDR3 contains 14 residues. Together with reference TRBV7-2 and TRBJ1-2, the CDR3 gives the full variable domain: GAGVSQSPSNKVTEKGKDVELRCDPISGHTALYWYRQSLGQGLEFLIYFQGNSAPDKSGLPSDRFSAERTGGSVSTLTIQRTQQEDSAVYLCASSPDRGGYGYTFGSGTRLTVV.

The genes are TRBV5-1 and TRBJ2-7, with 10 bases matching TRBD1. Losses at the gene ends were 3 bases for V and 0 bases for J; bases not matched to a gene: 3. Germline V gives CDR1 SGHRS, CDR2 YFSETQ. The CDR3 consists of 15 residues. The CDR3 reads CASSWGQGSSYEQYF. The CDR3 bases are TGCGCCAGCAGCTGGGGACAGGGGAGCTCCTACGAGCAGTACTTC.

The sample holds a few counts of this clone. V usage is TRBV5-4 and J usage is TRBJ1-5; the D gene is possibly TRBD1 (5 bases). Germline V gene lookup returns CDR1 SGHNT and CDR2 YYREEE (reference sequence). CDR3 length: 15 amino acids. V gave up 4 bases and J gave up 7 bases, with 18 bases separating them. CDR3 protein: CASSDGTKGGQPQHF. As DNA, the CDR3 is TGTGCCAGCAGCGACGGGACCAAGGGTGGACAGCCCCAGCATTTT.

The chain combines TRBV19 with TRBJ1-4; no definite D call. Germline V gives CDR1 LNHDA, CDR2 SQIVND (reference sequence). Between the trimmed V and J ends, which lost 4 bases and 0 bases, there was a span of 6 bases. This CDR3 is 14 amino acids long. In DNA, the CDR3 is TGTGCCAGTAGTAGCCTTGCAACTAATGAAAAACTGTTTTTT. Protein: CASSSLATNEKLFF.

This chain uses TRBV6-6 with TRBJ1-1; 8 bases are a match to TRBD1. The CDR3 loop spans 15 amino acids. Trimming cost V 2 bases and J 5 bases; bases outside gene matches: 7. Per the germline V gene, CDR1 is MNHNY and CDR2 is SVGAGI (reference sequence). The CDR3 reads CASSYDNRGRTEAFF. CDR3 nucleotide sequence: TGTGCCAGCAGTTACGATAACAGGGGGAGGACTGAAGCTTTCTTT.

This CDR3 is CASSLRGGAHTQYF. CDR3 nucleotide sequence: TGTGCCAGCAGTCTAAGGGGGGGGGCCCATACGCAGTATTTT. V gene TRBV11-3 combines with J gene TRBJ2-3; D possibly corresponds to TRBD2 (7 bases). CDR1 and CDR2 (germline): SGHNT, YENEEA. There are 14 residues in the CDR3. V lost 6 bases and J lost 7, with 17 bases in between. Based on the CDR3 plus reference TRBV11-3 and TRBJ2-3, the full variable domain is EAGVVQSPRYKIIEKKQPVAFWCNPISGHNTLYWYLQNLGQGPELLIRYENEEAVDDSQLPKDRFSAERLKGVDSTLKIQPAELGDSAVYLCASSLRGGAHTQYFGPGTRLTVL.

V usage is TRBV11-2 and J usage is TRBJ2-7; D is perhaps TRBD1 or TRBD2 (5 bases each). The germline CDR1 and CDR2 sequences are SGHAT and FQNNGV. The CDR3 is made up of 11 amino acids. Between the trimmed V and J ends, which lost 5 bases and 6 bases, there was a span of 8 bases. CDR3 sequence reads: CASSAGGEQYF. DNA of the CDR3: TGTGCCAGCAGCGCTGGGGGCGAGCAGTACTTC. Looking up the rest from reference TRBV11-2 and TRBJ2-7 gives the full variable domain: EAGVAQSPRYKIIEKRQSVAFWCNPISGHATLYWYQQILGQGPKLLIQFQNNGVVDDSQLPKDRFSAERLKGVDSTLKIQPAKLEDSAVYLCASSAGGEQYFGPGTRLTVT.

The V call is TRBV4-2, the J call TRBJ1-2; D is unclear. Germline CDR1 LGHNA, CDR2 YNFKEQ. The ends were cut back, 2 bases at V and 7 bases at J, with 5 bases in the middle. The CDR3 length is 11 residues. The CDR3 DNA reads as TGTGCCAGCAGCCAAAACGGTGGCTACACCTTC. It encodes CASSQNGGYTF.

For this clone: Other nucleotide sequences in the sample specify the same CDR3. V is TRBV2 and J is TRBJ2-7; no definite D call. The CDR3 loop spans 11 amino acids. With 3 bases removed from V and 3 bases from J, the gap between germline ends came to 3 bases. Germline CDR1 and CDR2: SNHLY and FYNNEI. CDR3 DNA sequence: TGTGCCAGCAGTGAGGGCTACGAGCAGTACTTC. Translation: CASSEGYEQYF.

This chain links TRBV7-8 with TRBJ2-7; tentatively, D is TRBD1 (5 bases). Germline lookup yields CDR1 SGHVS and CDR2 FQNEAQ. The CDR3 contains 12 residues. V was pared by 4 bases and J by 3 bases, with 7 bases between. As DNA, the CDR3 is TGTGCCAGCAGCTACACAGGCTACGAGCAGTACTTC. This codes for CASSYTGYEQYF. Full variable domain (missing parts from reference TRBV7-8 and TRBJ2-7): GAGVSQSPRYKVAKRGQDVALRCDPISGHVSLFWYQQALGQGPEFLTYFQNEAQLDKSGLPSDRFFAERPEGSVSTLKIQRTQQEDSAVYLCASSYTGYEQYFGPGTRLTVT.